The T cell receptor beta chain described here comes from a study of blood T cell repertoires in COVID-19. Study background: Donors in the United States, Italy and Spain gave samples during acute or convalescent COVID-19.

The germline gives CDR1 SGDLS, CDR2 YYNGEE. CDR3 size: 15 residues. The trim removed 3 bases at V and 8 bases at J, leaving 4 bases unmatched. Some clones are missing from TCRdb's copy, which holds only in-frame ones; the method was immunoSEQ multiplex PCR. In the table there are about 240,000 clones, more than 75% of which are singletons. The chain recombines TRBV9 with TRBJ2-1, with 14 nucleotides matching TRBD2. The source material was peripheral blood. This clonotype was sampled from a woman aged 55-70 years with active or convalescent COVID-19. The CDR3: CASSGTSGGFHEQFF. The CDR3 coding sequence is TGTGCCAGCAGCGGGACTAGCGGGGGGTTCCATGAGCAGTTCTTC.